Listed here are 17 T cell receptor beta chains from one sample, sequenced in a study of cytomegalovirus exposure and HLA in healthy donors. The method was immunoSEQ multiplex PCR; TCRdb's version includes in-frame clones alone and lacks a portion of them. The data show 110,000 to 150,000 clones, with about 94% seen just once and over 1.5% held by the top ten. Sequencing used PBMCs. These receptors were collected from a man aged 18-30 years in good health and CMV-seropositive.

The chain links TRBV11-2 to TRBJ2-5, with 7 positions matching TRBD1. V was clipped by 5 bases and J by 4 bases; unmatched bases: 7. CDR1 is SGHAT, CDR2 FQNNGV, per germline. There are 14 residues in the CDR3. CDR3 DNA: TGTGCCAGCAGCCTCTTGGGACAGTTAGAGACCCAGTACTTC. Translation: CASSLLGQLETQYF.

This chain uses TRBV6-4 with TRBJ1-4, with unresolved D. This CDR3 comprises 15 residues. V was pared by 2 bases and J by 7 bases, with 14 bases between. Looked up from germline, CDR1 is MRHNA and CDR2 is SNTAGT. The CDR3 coding sequence is TGTGCCAGCAGTGACACAAGTAATCGTCTTGAAAAACTGTTTTTT. It translates to CASSDTSNRLEKLFF.

This chain uses TRBV4-1 with TRBJ2-3; D call uncertain. The CDR3 consists of 14 residues. Germline V CDR1 and CDR2: MGHRA, YSYEKL. The V gene lost 2 bases and the J gene lost 0 bases, with 6 bases spanning the gap. CDR3 coding DNA: TGCGCCAGCAGCCAACTGACTAGCACAGATACGCAGTATTTT. Protein product: CASSQLTSTDTQYF.

The V and J genes are TRBV5-6 and TRBJ2-1, with TRBD2 matching 10 bases. CDR1 SGHDT and CDR2 YYEEEE come from the germline V gene. The J segment lost 8 bases and the V segment lost 3 bases, leaving 8 bases of the junction unmatched. This CDR3 comprises 15 residues. CDR3 residues: CASSSSGRSADEQFF. CDR3 nucleotides: TGTGCCAGCAGCTCTAGCGGGAGAAGCGCGGATGAGCAGTTCTTC.

The chain couples TRBV29-1 to TRBJ1-2, with D tentatively TRBD1 (5 bases). Trimming stripped 3 bases from V and 7 bases from J, with 12 bases between. Germline CDR1 reads SQVTM; CDR2 reads ANQGSEA. CDR3 length: 12 residues. The CDR3 DNA reads as TGCAGCGTTGAGGCAGGGATAACTGGCTACACCTTC. Translation: CSVEAGITGYTF.

With respect to this clone: One junction end disagrees with the germline gene, perhaps due to a read error. The chain joins TRBV7-7 to TRBJ2-3; D remains unclear. This CDR3 is built from 13 residues. Germline loops: CDR1 SSHAT, CDR2 FNYEAQ (reference sequence). CDR3 sequence: CASSPQGADTQYF. The CDR3 DNA is TGTGCTAGCAGCCCGCAAGGAGCAGATACGCAGTATTTT.

The chain couples TRBV7-6 to TRBJ1-2; 7 bases agree with TRBD1. The CDR3 consists of 14 residues. V shed 3 bases, J shed 8 bases, and the junction held 9 bases outside the gene matches. Germline lookup yields CDR1 SGHVS and CDR2 FNYEAQ. The CDR3 DNA follows: TGTGCCAGCAGCTTCGGACAGGCTCTCCTCGGCTACACCTTC. It codes for CASSFGQALLGYTF. The full variable domain, with the rest looked up from reference TRBV7-6 and TRBJ1-2, is GAGVSQSPRYKVTKRGQDVALRCDPISGHVSLYWYRQALGQGPEFLTYFNYEAQQDKSGLPNDRFSAERPEGSISTLTIQRTEQRDSAMYRCASSFGQALLGYTFGSGTRLTVV.

CDR3 DNA sequence: TGTGCCAGCAGCTTTGGAACAGGGGGCGAGCAGTACTTC. This gives the protein CASSFGTGGEQYF. The V gene is TRBV27, the J gene TRBJ2-7; 8 bases line up with TRBD1. The CDR3 runs to 13 residues. The germline gives CDR1 MNHEY, CDR2 SMNVEV (reference sequence). V gave up 6 bases and J gave up 6 bases; unmatched junction bases: 7.

The rearrangement links TRBV5-1 to TRBJ1-1; 8 bases are shared with TRBD1. Germline V CDR1 and CDR2: SGHRS, YFSETQ. The CDR3 is made up of 16 amino acids. The V segment lost 4 bases and the J segment 0 bases; nucleotides outside the gene matches: 8. The CDR3 DNA is TGCGCCAGCAGCCCCTCGACAGGGGCGGTGAACACTGAAGCTTTCTTT. Its translation is CASSPSTGAVNTEAFF.

J is TRBJ1-4 and V is TRBV7-9; D might be TRBD1 (5 bases). This CDR3 comprises 16 residues. Trimming took off 5 bases at V and 3 bases at J, with 16 bases between the two ends. Per germline, CDR1 SEHNR and CDR2 FQNEAQ (reference sequence). The CDR3 spells CASSTTSRGANEKLFF. The CDR3 region has the DNA TGTGCCAGCAGCACCACGTCTAGGGGTGCTAATGAAAAACTGTTTTTT.

The V call is TRBV4-1, the J call TRBJ2-7, with D possibly being TRBD2 (6 bases). The CDR3 is 17 residues long. CDR1 and CDR2 (germline): MGHRA, YSYEKL. V lost 7 bases and J lost 6, with 28 bases in between. In DNA, the CDR3 is TGCGCCAGCACCCCGAGACCCACCGGGACTCCGTCGGCCGAGCAGTACTTC. This translates into CASTPRPTGTPSAEQYF.

This clone was found once. This chain joins TRBV19 and TRBJ1-4, with 9 bases aligning to TRBD1. The CDR3 totals 16 residues. Germline CDR1 LNHDA, CDR2 SQIVND (reference sequence). Trimming removed 6 bases from V and 5 bases from J; junction bases left unmatched: 10. This CDR3 is CASRATRDRGNEKLFF. DNA for the CDR3: TGTGCCAGTAGGGCTACCCGTGACAGGGGGAATGAAAAACTGTTTTTT.

The chain links TRBV18 to TRBJ2-2; 8 bases align to TRBD1. J lost 2 bases, V lost 4 bases, and 3 bases had no gene match. In germline, CDR1 is KGHSH, CDR2 LQKENI. This CDR3 has 15 residues. CDR3 coding DNA: TGTGCCAGCTCACAGGGACAGGCCAACACCGGGGAGCTGTTTTTT. It specifies CASSQGQANTGELFF. Full variable domain (missing parts from reference TRBV18 and TRBJ2-2): NAGVMQNPRHLVRRRGQEARLRCSPMKGHSHVYWYRQLPEEGLKFMVYLQKENIIDESGMPKERFSAEFPKEGPSILRIQQVVRGDSAAYFCASSQGQANTGELFFGEGSRLTVL.

V and J are TRBV4-1 and TRBJ1-3; D is undetermined. The CDR3 consists of 14 residues. The germline V and J ends were trimmed by 8 bases and 0 bases, with 11 bases remaining between them. CDR1 and CDR2 from the germline V gene are MGHRA and YSYEKL. CDR3 sequence reads: CASRPWSSGNTIYF. CDR3 nucleotides: TGCGCCAGCCGTCCGTGGAGCTCTGGAAACACCATATATTTT.

The chain combines TRBV18 with TRBJ1-5, with 10 bases fitting TRBD1. With 2 bases clipped from V and 7 bases from J, the junction kept 2 bases outside the gene matches. The CDR3 contains 14 residues. In germline, CDR1 is KGHSH, CDR2 LQKENI. The CDR3 reads CASSPGTGVQPQHF. CDR3 coding DNA: TGTGCCAGCTCACCAGGGACAGGGGTACAGCCCCAGCATTTT.

The chain carries TRBV6-1 and TRBJ2-1, with 9 bases aligning to TRBD2. Germline-derived CDR1 and CDR2 are MNHNS and SASEGT. CDR3 size: 14 residues. With V trimmed by 2 bases and J by 13 bases, 9 bases remained unmatched. The CDR3 DNA sequence: TGTGCCAGCAGTGAATATGTAGCGGGAGAGAATCAGTTCTTC. Its translation: CASSEYVAGENQFF.

This chain uses TRBV18 with TRBJ2-3, with TRBD1 matching 7 bases. Germline V gene lookup returns CDR1 KGHSH and CDR2 LQKENI. This CDR3 is 16 amino acids long. After removal of 2 bases from V and 2 bases from J, the junction contained 7 bases not matched to a gene. The CDR3 reads CASSPFTGTATDTQYF. The DNA of the CDR3 is TGTGCCAGCTCACCATTCACCGGGACAGCCACAGATACGCAGTATTTT.